Below, 14 T cell receptor beta chains from the same sample are listed, as sequenced in a study of regulatory T cells in long-lasting Graves disease. Arm-PCR with iRepertoire HTBI primers amplified the CDR3 regions for these TCR beta libraries. TCRdb itself ran the multiplex PCR reads through MiXCR, one entry per CDR3 protein. The table lists 500,000 or so distinct CDR3 sequences, roughly 15% of them singletons. Specified time point: newly diagnosed GD, antithyroid drugs for less than 3 months. Construction of the TCR library relied on RNA isolated from PBMCs. These data also formed part of another study, on T cells in Graves' hyperthyroidism and ophthalmopathy.

The material sequenced was peripheral blood mononuclear cells (PBMCs), taken at new diagnosis, from a patient treated with antithyroid drugs. The source of these receptors is a woman in her 50s with Graves disease.

This clonotype was counted many times. The chain links TRBV12-3 or TRBV12-4 to TRBJ2-3; no clear D. This CDR3 comprises 14 residues. The ends were cut back, 3 bases at V and 6 bases at J, with 13 bases in the middle. CDR3 DNA sequence: TGTGCCAGCAGTTTTCGGCCGATTGTCGATACGCAGTATTTT. It is translated as CASSFRPIVDTQYF.

This clonotype was picked up a small number of times. The chain joins TRBV11-2 to TRBJ2-1; 9 bases are shared with TRBD2. V was clipped by 3 bases and J by 5 bases; unmatched bases: 8. The CDR3 runs to 16 residues. Germline V gene data show CDR1 as SGHAT and CDR2 as FQNNGV. CDR3 coding DNA: TGTGCCAGCAGCTTTCGGGTTAGCGGGAGTGACAATGAGCAGTTCTTC. Translation: CASSFRVSGSDNEQFF.

This clonotype was observed a few times. V gene TRBV5-8 combines with J gene TRBJ2-5; D possibly corresponds to TRBD1 (5 bases). Trimming removed 0 bases from V and 7 bases from J, with 16 bases in between. The CDR3 totals 15 residues. CDR1 and CDR2 from the germline V gene are SGHTS and YDEGEE. CDR3: CASSLGVDTKGTQYF. CDR3 in DNA: TGTGCCAGCAGCTTGGGGGTGGACACAAAGGGGACCCAGTACTTC.

This clonotype was observed a few times. This may be a read error, as it is one base from a much larger clone. The genes are TRBV12-3 or TRBV12-4 and TRBJ2-7; weak D call: TRBD1 (6 bases). Trimming took 8 bases from V and 0 from J, leaving 17 bases between them. This CDR3 has 15 residues. The CDR3 DNA sequence: TGTGCCAGCCCACTCGACACAGGGAGCTCCTACGAGCAGTACTTC. The encoded protein is CASPLDTGSSYEQYF.

The chain carries TRBV9 and TRBJ2-6; 7 bases map to TRBD1. The CDR3 totals 16 residues. The V gene end was trimmed by 4 bases and the J gene end by 0 bases; junction bases not matched to a gene: 4. CDR1 is SGDLS, CDR2 YYNGEE, per germline. The DNA of the CDR3 is TGTGCCAGCAGCATGGGACAGTTCTCTGGGGCCAACGTCCTGACTTTC. Its translation is CASSMGQFSGANVLTF. Full variable domain (missing parts from reference TRBV9 and TRBJ2-6): DSGVTQTPKHLITATGQRVTLRCSPRSGDLSVYWYQQSLDQGLQFLIQYYNGEERAKGNILERFSAQQFPDLHSELNLSSLELGDSALYFCASSMGQFSGANVLTFGAGSRLTVL.

There are many counts of this clonotype. This chain links TRBV20-1 with TRBJ2-1; possibly TRBD1 or TRBD2 for D (5 bases each). The germline V gene encodes CDR1 DFQATT and CDR2 SNEGSKA (reference sequence). The CDR3 spans 13 residues. The CDR3 is CAWGSPNYNEQFF. CDR3 nucleotides: TGCGCCTGGGGGAGCCCGAATTACAATGAGCAGTTCTTC.

This clonotype showed up just a few times. The rearrangement uses TRBV5-1 and TRBJ2-3; 8 nucleotides agree with TRBD2. Losses at the gene ends were 0 bases for V and 2 bases for J; bases not matched to a gene: 5. CDR1 and CDR2 from the germline V gene are SGHRS and YFSETQ. The CDR3 has 16 amino acids. CDR3 region: CASSLAVAGSTDTQYF. Written as DNA, the CDR3 is TGCGCCAGCAGCTTGGCGGTAGCGGGATCCACAGATACGCAGTATTTT.

CDR3 coding DNA: TGTGCCAGCACCCGGGACAGGGTAAATTCACCCCTCCACTTT. It translates to CASTRDRVNSPLHF. The genes are TRBV9 and TRBJ1-6; 9 nucleotides align to TRBD1. The germline CDR1 and CDR2 sequences are SGDLS and YYNGEE. Losses at the gene ends were 6 bases for V and 7 bases for J; bases not matched to a gene: 5. The CDR3 loop spans 14 amino acids.

The table lists this clonotype with many counts. The rearrangement joins TRBV18 to TRBJ1-1, with D possibly matching TRBD1 (6 bases). Trimming took 6 bases from V and 4 from J, leaving 15 bases between them. The CDR3 totals 14 residues. Germline V gives CDR1 KGHSH, CDR2 LQKENI. This CDR3 is CASSPSTGSTEAFF. CDR3 sequence (DNA): TGTGCCAGCTCGCCATCCACAGGGAGCACTGAAGCTTTCTTT.

Many counts were recorded for this clonotype. V gene TRBV28 combines with J gene TRBJ2-7, with a weak D call TRBD1 (6 bases). The germline CDR1 and CDR2 sequences are MDHEN and SYDVKM. This CDR3 region has 15 residues. V lost 6 bases and J lost 1, with 16 bases in between. The CDR3, as DNA: TGTGCCAGCAGCGAGAACTCGGGACATTCCTACGAGCAGTACTTC. It codes for CASSENSGHSYEQYF.

In this sample, this clonotype turned up a few times. The chain joins TRBV4-1 to TRBJ2-3; D is unresolved. The V gene lost 0 bases and the J gene lost 1 base, with 11 bases spanning the gap. This CDR3 comprises 16 residues. The germline V gene encodes CDR1 MGHRA and CDR2 YSYEKL. The CDR3 sequence: CASSQEPRTRTDTQYF. Here the CDR3 DNA reads TGCGCCAGCAGCCAAGAGCCACGTACACGCACAGATACGCAGTATTTT.

Only one count was recorded for this clonotype. A far larger clone is one base from this, pointing to a likely read error. The chain is built from TRBV20-1 and TRBJ2-5, with TRBD2 identical over 12 bases. Trimming cost V 7 bases and J 11 bases; bases outside gene matches: 14. Germline V lookup: CDR1 DFQATT, CDR2 SNEGSKA (reference sequence). The CDR3 is 14 residues long. This CDR3 is CSVSTSGRVDEQYF. CDR3 sequence (DNA): TGCAGTGTCTCGACTAGCGGGAGAGTCGATGAGCAGTACTTC.

The chain uses TRBV6-2 or TRBV6-3 and TRBJ1-1; no clear D gene. The CDR3 totals 11 residues. The ends were cut back, 2 bases at V and 8 bases at J, with 6 bases in the middle. Germline V gene lookup returns CDR1 MNHEY and CDR2 SVGEGT. The DNA for the CDR3 is TGTGCCAGCAGTTACCTTATGGAAGCTTTCTTT. As protein: CASSYLMEAFF.

As regards this clonotype: This may stem from a read error, because a much larger clone lies one nucleotide away. The rearrangement uses TRBV11-3 and TRBJ2-1; D gene uncertain. Germline CDR1 SGHNT, CDR2 YENEEA. The CDR3 contains 13 residues. V lost 2 bases to trimming and J lost 5 bases, with 7 bases between them. CDR3 nucleotide sequence: TGTGCCAGCAGCTTATTGTCGGACAATGAGCAGTTCTTC. Translated: CASSLLSDNEQFF.